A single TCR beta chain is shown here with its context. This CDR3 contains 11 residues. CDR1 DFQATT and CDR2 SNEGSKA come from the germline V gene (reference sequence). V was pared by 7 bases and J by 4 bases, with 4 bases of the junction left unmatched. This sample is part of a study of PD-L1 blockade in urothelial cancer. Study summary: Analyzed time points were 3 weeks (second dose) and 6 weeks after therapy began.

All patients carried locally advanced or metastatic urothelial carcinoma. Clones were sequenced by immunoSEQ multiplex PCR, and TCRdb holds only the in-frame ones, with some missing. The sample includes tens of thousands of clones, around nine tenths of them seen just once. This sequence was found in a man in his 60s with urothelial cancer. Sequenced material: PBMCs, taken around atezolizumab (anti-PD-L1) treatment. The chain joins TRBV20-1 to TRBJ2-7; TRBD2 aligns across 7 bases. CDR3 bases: TGCAGTGTTTTGGGGGGGTACGAGCAGTACTTC. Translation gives CSVLGGYEQYF.